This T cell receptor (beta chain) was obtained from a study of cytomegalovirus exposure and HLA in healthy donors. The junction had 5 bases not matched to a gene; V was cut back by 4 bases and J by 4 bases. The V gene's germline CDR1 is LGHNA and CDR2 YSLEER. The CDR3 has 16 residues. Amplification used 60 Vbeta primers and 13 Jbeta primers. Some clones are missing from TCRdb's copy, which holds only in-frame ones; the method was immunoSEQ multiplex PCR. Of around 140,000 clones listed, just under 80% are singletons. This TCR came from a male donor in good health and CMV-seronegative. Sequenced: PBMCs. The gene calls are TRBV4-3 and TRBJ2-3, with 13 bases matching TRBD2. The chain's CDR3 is CASSPGLAGDADTQYF. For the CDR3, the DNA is TGCGCCAGCAGCCCTGGACTAGCGGGGGACGCAGATACGCAGTATTTT.